These 28 T cell receptor beta chains originate from one sample sequenced in a study of preoperative IRX-2 immunotherapy in early breast cancer. The protocol was immunoSEQ multiplex PCR, while the TCRdb copy is restricted to in-frame clones and leaves out a portion. The table shows approximately 5,500 clones, with over 60% occurring only once. Treatment reported: preoperative locoregional IRX-2 cytokine immunotherapy. The source was tumor tissue, collected before IRX-2 immunotherapy. The receptor source for this set is a human donor with breast cancer.

Notes on this clone: Other DNA variants within this sample encode the same CDR3. This chain uses TRBV25-1 with TRBJ2-7; D remains ambiguous. V was clipped by 3 bases and J by 0 bases, with 9 bases between them. Germline lookup yields CDR1 MGHDK and CDR2 SYGVNS. This CDR3 has 14 residues. Here the CDR3 DNA reads TGTGCCAGCAGTGACGGCGGATACTCCTACGAGCAGTACTTC. It yields the protein CASSDGGYSYEQYF.

For this clone: Additional DNA sequences in this sample encode the identical CDR3. This chain links TRBV5-1 with TRBJ2-7; D is possibly TRBD1 (5 bases). Germline-derived CDR1 and CDR2 are SGHRS and YFSETQ. The CDR3 spans 15 residues. Trimming removed 0 bases from V and 5 bases from J, with 15 bases in between. The CDR3 protein is CASSLARQGADEQYF. CDR3 nucleotide sequence: TGCGCCAGCAGCTTGGCCCGCCAGGGTGCCGACGAGCAGTACTTC.

This clone was detected only a few times. The chain employs TRBV6-8 and TRBJ2-7; D could derive from TRBD1 or TRBD2 (5 bases each). This CDR3 comprises 15 residues. Germline lookup yields CDR1 MNHGY and CDR2 SAAAGT. Trimming cost V 7 bases and J 1 base, with 17 bases left between them. CDR3 bases: TGTGCCAGCACCCCCGGGGCCTATGGTTCCTACGAGCAGTACTTC. It codes for CASTPGAYGSYEQYF.

This clone appeared a few times. V gene TRBV6-8 combines with J gene TRBJ2-6; D ambiguous. The CDR3 consists of 16 residues. The V gene's germline CDR1 is MNHGY and CDR2 SAAAGT. V was trimmed by 6 bases and J by 0 bases, leaving 12 bases between them. CDR3 in DNA: TGTGCCAGCAGCCGATCTTATCCCTCTGGGGCCAACGTCCTGACTTTC. It specifies CASSRSYPSGANVLTF.

In this sample, this clone turned up a few times. The chain couples TRBV6-8 to TRBJ1-1, with D perhaps TRBD1 (5 bases). Deletions cut 4 bases from V and 0 bases from J, with 9 bases between. This CDR3 is built from 14 residues. Germline lookup yields CDR1 MNHGY and CDR2 SAAAGT. CDR3: CASSWGDLNTEAFF. The DNA of the CDR3 is TGTGCCAGCAGTTGGGGGGATCTGAACACTGAAGCTTTCTTT.

The gene calls are TRBV18 and TRBJ2-2, with unresolved D. CDR1 and CDR2 from the germline V gene are KGHSH and LQKENI. CDR3 length equals 12 residues. V was shortened by 3 bases and J by 9 bases, with 8 bases between the two germline ends. The CDR3, as DNA: TGTGCCAGCTCACCCCCGGGCCGGGAGCTGTTTTTT. Protein product: CASSPPGRELFF.

This clone was detected a few times. The chain joins TRBV14 to TRBJ1-2, with no clear D. With 4 bases removed from V and 1 base from J, the gap between germline ends came to 10 bases. Germline V gene lookup returns CDR1 SGHDN and CDR2 FVKESK. This CDR3 region has 14 residues. The CDR3 here is CASSLLVLNYGYTF. For the CDR3, the DNA is TGTGCCAGCAGCCTTCTGGTCCTTAACTATGGCTACACCTTC. Using reference TRBV14 and TRBJ1-2 for the parts outside the CDR3, the full variable domain is EAGVTQFPSHSVIEKGQTVTLRCDPISGHDNLYWYRRVMGKEIKFLLHFVKESKQDESGMPNNRFLAERTGGTYSTLKVQPAELEDSGVYFCASSLLVLNYGYTFGSGTRLTVV.

Worth noting for this clone: Germline and junction disagree at one end, which may indicate a read error. The chain recombines TRBV6-8 with TRBJ2-1; D perhaps matches TRBD1 (6 bases). The CDR3 totals 15 residues. Germline V gives CDR1 MNHGY, CDR2 SAAAGT. DNA for the CDR3: TGTGCCAGCAGTGACTCAGGGGACCCAAATTATGAGCAGTTCTTC. Its protein is CASSDSGDPNYEQFF.

The chain combines TRBV16 with TRBJ2-3, with D perhaps TRBD2 (6 bases). The CDR3 has 17 residues. Trimming stripped 0 bases from V and 0 bases from J, with 13 bases between. The germline gives CDR1 KGHSY, CDR2 FQNENV. The CDR3 DNA follows: TGTGCCAGCAGCCAATCCACATTGGGGGGAAGCACAGATACGCAGTATTTT. Residues: CASSQSTLGGSTDTQYF.

Points on this clone: A read error may produce the germline difference seen at one junction end. The chain uses TRBV6-8 and TRBJ2-3; D is undetermined. Germline values: CDR1 MNHGY, CDR2 SAAAGT. This CDR3 has 16 residues. The CDR3 nucleotides are TGTGCCATCAGTGGTTCTAGTTCCCGCCGTGTGGATACGCAGTATTTT. Its translation is CAISGSSSRRVDTQYF.

There are a few counts of this clone. The J gene is TRBJ1-1, the V gene TRBV11-3; D unclear. V lost 5 bases and J lost 1, with 11 bases in between. Germline-derived CDR1 and CDR2 are SGHNT and YENEEA. The CDR3 runs to 14 residues. The DNA for the CDR3 is TGTGCCAGCAGCCCCCTCCGGGGGAACACTGAAGCTTTCTTT. Amino acids: CASSPLRGNTEAFF. The full variable domain, rest sourced from reference TRBV11-3 and TRBJ1-1, is EAGVVQSPRYKIIEKKQPVAFWCNPISGHNTLYWYLQNLGQGPELLIRYENEEAVDDSQLPKDRFSAERLKGVDSTLKIQPAELGDSAVYLCASSPLRGNTEAFFGQGTRLTVV.

This chain joins TRBV23-1 and TRBJ2-1; D may be TRBD2 (6 bases). TRBV23-1 is flagged as an ORF with uncertain function. Trimming shortened V by 7 bases and J by 3 bases, and 10 bases separated the two germline ends. The CDR3 covers 13 residues. Here the CDR3 reads CASTNSGYNEQFF. The CDR3 bases are TGCGCCAGCACCAATAGCGGCTACAATGAGCAGTTCTTC.

The chain links TRBV11-3 to TRBJ2-2, with D possibly being TRBD2 (5 bases). The CDR3 has 14 amino acids. Per germline, CDR1 SGHNT and CDR2 YENEEA. Trimming cost V 5 bases and J 5 bases, with 12 bases left between them. The DNA of the CDR3 is TGTGCCAGCAGCCCCGGAGGAAGGACCGGGGAGCTGTTTTTT. It specifies CASSPGGRTGELFF.

The V call is TRBV5-1, the J call TRBJ2-7; D not resolved. In germline, CDR1 is SGHRS, CDR2 YFSETQ. Trimming took 0 bases from V and 3 from J, leaving 10 bases between them. This CDR3 has 14 residues. The CDR3 region is CASSLDSFFYEQYF. In nucleotides, the CDR3 is TGCGCCAGCAGCTTGGATTCCTTCTTCTACGAGCAGTACTTC.

The chain has TRBV14 and TRBJ1-1; weak D call: TRBD1 (5 bases). Germline-derived CDR1 and CDR2 are SGHDN and FVKESK. This CDR3 spans 15 amino acids. Between the trimmed V and J ends, which lost 3 bases and 0 bases, there was a span of 11 bases. The CDR3 DNA sequence: TGTGCCAGCAGCCACCTTGAGGGGATGAACACTGAAGCTTTCTTT. Amino acids: CASSHLEGMNTEAFF.

This clone was recorded once. The chain employs TRBV14 and TRBJ2-7; 12 bases are a match to TRBD2. CDR1 is SGHDN and CDR2 is FVKESK in the germline V gene. J lost 6 bases, V lost 4 bases, and 10 bases had no gene match. This CDR3 comprises 16 residues. CDR3 in DNA: TGTGCCAGCAGCCGCGGACTAGCGGGATCAGGTGGCGAGCAGTACTTC. This sequence encodes CASSRGLAGSGGEQYF.

This chain joins TRBV7-6 and TRBJ2-7; the D is unclear. The CDR3 loop spans 14 amino acids. V was trimmed by 1 base and J by 3 bases, leaving 10 bases between them. Germline V CDR1 and CDR2: SGHVS, FNYEAQ. As DNA, the CDR3 is TGTGCCAGCAGCTTAGGGGCCAGCAACTACGAGCAGTACTTC. It codes for CASSLGASNYEQYF.

This chain connects TRBV19 to TRBJ1-5; D gene ambiguous. CDR1 and CDR2 (germline): LNHDA, SQIVND (reference sequence). The germline V and J ends were trimmed by 1 base and 2 bases, with 12 bases remaining between them. The CDR3 extends over 16 amino acids. DNA for the CDR3: TGTGCCAGTAGTATAGGACGTACAAGGGGCAATCAGCCCCAGCATTTT. Its translation is CASSIGRTRGNQPQHF.

By share of the sample, this clone is medium-sized. The rearrangement joins TRBV11-3 to TRBJ1-2; 9 bases match TRBD1. Germline loops: CDR1 SGHNT, CDR2 YENEEA. With V trimmed by 6 bases and J by 4 bases, 9 bases remained unmatched. This CDR3 contains 15 residues. The CDR3 DNA follows: TGTGCCAGCAGAAGGACAGGGGCCAATTTCTATGGCTACACCTTC. Amino acid sequence: CASRRTGANFYGYTF. Variable domain in full (rest from reference TRBV11-3 and TRBJ1-2): EAGVVQSPRYKIIEKKQPVAFWCNPISGHNTLYWYLQNLGQGPELLIRYENEEAVDDSQLPKDRFSAERLKGVDSTLKIQPAELGDSAVYLCASRRTGANFYGYTFGSGTRLTVV.

The V gene is TRBV5-1, the J gene TRBJ1-1, with TRBD1 identical over 9 bases. The CDR3 has 15 amino acids. Germline lookup yields CDR1 SGHRS and CDR2 YFSETQ. The ends lost 5 bases at V and 4 bases at J; junction bases unmatched: 9. CDR3 region: CASSVTGQGFTEAFF. CDR3 sequence (DNA): TGCGCCAGCAGTGTTACGGGACAGGGATTCACTGAAGCTTTCTTT.

The CDR3 DNA sequence: TGCGCCAGCAGCTGGAGCGGACTTGACAACGAGCAGTACTTC. Amino acids: CASSWSGLDNEQYF. This rearrangement joins TRBV5-1 to TRBJ2-7; possible D gene TRBD2, 5 bases. CDR1 and CDR2 from the germline V gene are SGHRS and YFSETQ. The CDR3 loop spans 14 amino acids. V was shortened by 3 bases and J by 5 bases, with 15 bases between the two germline ends.

The J gene is TRBJ1-1, the V gene TRBV6-8; D is possibly TRBD1 (6 bases). The CDR3 runs to 15 residues. The V end was cut by 8 bases, the J end by 0 bases, with 16 bases between. CDR1 MNHGY and CDR2 SAAAGT come from the germline V gene. CDR3 region: CASGRGQTMNTEAFF. The CDR3 nucleotides read TGTGCCAGCGGGAGGGGACAAACCATGAACACTGAAGCTTTCTTT.

The chain joins TRBV5-1 to TRBJ2-1; 9 bases map to TRBD1. V trimming: 1 base; J trimming: 8 bases; junction bases outside the gene matches: 7. CDR1 SGHRS and CDR2 YFSETQ come from the germline V gene. The CDR3 has 15 amino acids. The DNA of the CDR3 is TGCGCCAGCAGCTTGACCGGGACAGGGTACGATGAGCAGTTCTTC. It specifies CASSLTGTGYDEQFF.

The chain is built from TRBV6-1 and TRBJ1-5, with 10 bases identical to TRBD1. Germline loops: CDR1 MNHNS, CDR2 SASEGT. V was pared by 0 bases and J by 0 bases, with 17 bases of the junction left unmatched. The CDR3 covers 22 residues. CDR3 coding DNA: TGTGCCAGCAGTGAAGCCACAGGAACGAGGACAGGGGGACGTTATAGCAATCAGCCCCAGCATTTT. This gives the protein CASSEATGTRTGGRYSNQPQHF.

This clone was seen more than once but under ten times. V gene TRBV4-1 combines with J gene TRBJ2-3; 10 bases map to TRBD2. This CDR3 is built from 15 residues. The ends lost 5 bases at V and 1 base at J; junction bases unmatched: 3. Germline CDR1 MGHRA, CDR2 YSYEKL. The CDR3 region is CASSSGTSGTDTQYF. Written as DNA, the CDR3 is TGCGCCAGCAGCTCCGGGACTAGCGGCACAGATACGCAGTATTTT.

The chain carries TRBV19 and TRBJ2-1, with D maybe TRBD2 (6 bases). CDR3 size: 14 residues. CDR1 is LNHDA, CDR2 SQIVND, per germline (reference sequence). Deletions cut 6 bases from V and 4 bases from J, with 13 bases between. CDR3 amino acids: CASSSSAGYNEQFF. As DNA, the CDR3 is TGTGCCAGTAGCTCTAGCGCAGGGTACAATGAGCAGTTCTTC. The full variable domain, with the rest looked up from reference TRBV19 and TRBJ2-1, is DGGITQSPKYLFRKEGQNVTLSCEQNLNHDAMYWYRQDPGQGLRLIYYSQIVNDFQKGDIAEGYSVSREKKESFPLTVTSAQKNPTAFYLCASSSSAGYNEQFFGPGTRLTVL.

The chain carries TRBV5-1 and TRBJ2-7; 9 nucleotides align to TRBD2. Germline V CDR1 and CDR2: SGHRS, YFSETQ. J was trimmed by 5 bases and V by 1 base; bases with no gene match: 7. The CDR3 totals 15 residues. DNA of the CDR3: TGCGCCAGCAGCTTGCAGGGTAGCGGGAGCGACGAGCAGTACTTC. It encodes CASSLQGSGSDEQYF.

V is TRBV6-8 and J is TRBJ2-5, with D maybe TRBD1 (6 bases). The CDR3 is made up of 14 amino acids. Trimming shortened V by 6 bases and J by 4 bases, and 15 bases separated the two germline ends. Germline values: CDR1 MNHGY, CDR2 SAAAGT. CDR3 in amino acids: CASSHDRFSETQYF. The CDR3 DNA is TGTGCCAGCAGCCACGACAGGTTCTCAGAGACCCAGTACTTC.